The entry that follows covers one T cell receptor (beta chain) sequence. During active infection, Seattle patients enrolled and were then monitored through disease. This record comes from a study of blood T cell repertoires in COVID-19. Study details: Whether acute or convalescent, the COVID-19 samples came from the United States, Italy and Spain.

Original processing methods: Reference gene primer amplification yielded estimated nucleated cell counts. Only in-frame clones appear in the TCRdb table, and some are missing; sequencing was by immunoSEQ multiplex PCR. V, J and clone size derive from that table, while D and trimming were established from the DNA sequence. The sample holds over 150,000 clones; approximately 94% are singletons and the top ten take about 0.76%. The receptor was isolated from a man aged 30 to 45 with COVID-19, enrolled during active disease. Sequenced: peripheral blood.

This chain's CDR3 is CASSQSSKSSGNTIYF. In nucleotides, the CDR3 is TGCGCCAGCAGTCAATCTTCTAAGAGCTCTGGAAACACCATATATTTT. The rearrangement joins TRBV23-1 to TRBJ1-3; D not certain. TRBV23-1 is classed as an ORF, of uncertain function. V lost 0 bases and J lost 0, with 9 bases in between. The CDR3 consists of 16 residues.